Following are 24 T cell receptor beta chains from one sample sequenced in a study of CD8 T cells in Susac syndrome (dated by TCRdb to about 2019). Receptors were amplified or captured by the immunoSEQ multiplex PCR assay. RNA was extracted with the RNeasy kit and roughly 0.45 to 1 ug was reverse transcribed using random hexamers. The public reads were reanalyzed by TCRdb: fastp trimming at Q25, MiXCR alignment, in-frame beta chains only. Under each unique CDR3 protein, matching rows form one entry showing the most common genes and DNA. This sample comprises around 130,000 distinct CDR3 sequences, 94% of them detected only once. Together, the top ten hold about 0.098% of the sample. Sequences were obtained from CD4+ T cells from PBMCs. The receptors were sampled from a human donor in good health.

The V gene is TRBV12-3 or TRBV12-4, the J gene TRBJ2-7; possible D gene TRBD2, 6 bases. This CDR3 is 13 amino acids long. The ends were cut back, 2 bases at V and 5 bases at J, with 10 bases in the middle. CDR3 DNA sequence: TGTGCCAGCAGTTTACAGGGAGGCAACGAGCAGTACTTC. This translates into CASSLQGGNEQYF.

The J gene is TRBJ2-7, the V gene TRBV9, with 12 bases lining up with TRBD1. This CDR3 spans 15 amino acids. The germline V gene encodes CDR1 SGDLS and CDR2 YYNGEE. Unmatched junction bases numbered 7, after V lost 3 bases and J lost 6 bases. CDR3 sequence reads: CASSGGDRGQVEQYF. In nucleotides, the CDR3 is TGTGCCAGCAGCGGGGGGGACAGGGGGCAAGTCGAGCAGTACTTC.

The V gene is TRBV5-6, the J gene TRBJ1-1; D is ambiguous. This CDR3 has 13 residues. Trimming removed 2 bases at V and 6 bases at J, with 11 bases between. Germline CDR1 and CDR2: SGHDT and YYEEEE. CDR3 in amino acids: CASSLLRGAEAFF. The CDR3 bases are TGTGCCAGCAGCTTACTTCGGGGAGCTGAAGCTTTCTTT.

The chain couples TRBV20-1 to TRBJ2-1, with 10 bases fitting TRBD2. Trimming cost V 6 bases and J 4 bases; bases outside gene matches: 9. CDR1 is DFQATT and CDR2 is SNEGSKA in the germline V gene (reference sequence). CDR3 size: 15 residues. The chain's CDR3 is CSAPASGRTYNEQFF. In nucleotides, the CDR3 is TGCAGTGCCCCGGCTAGCGGGAGAACGTACAATGAGCAGTTCTTC.

The chain joins TRBV29-1 to TRBJ2-3, with D tentatively TRBD2 (5 bases). The CDR3 loop spans 14 amino acids. Trimming removed 7 bases at V and 2 bases at J, with 16 bases between. Germline V CDR1 and CDR2: SQVTM, ANQGSEA. CDR3 in amino acids: CSASRGSDTDTQYF. CDR3 nucleotides: TGCAGCGCCTCCCGCGGGTCCGACACAGATACGCAGTATTTT.

This rearrangement joins TRBV5-6 to TRBJ2-2, with D possibly being TRBD2 (5 bases). Germline V lookup: CDR1 SGHDT, CDR2 YYEEEE. V shed 6 bases and J shed 7 bases, with 13 bases lying between them. CDR3 length: 13 residues. CDR3 in amino acids: CASNPIGGGELFF. DNA for the CDR3: TGTGCCAGCAACCCCATAGGAGGCGGGGAGCTGTTTTTT.

The V gene is TRBV5-1, the J gene TRBJ1-2; D is uncertain. Germline V CDR1 and CDR2: SGHRS, YFSETQ. The CDR3 loop spans 13 amino acids. The ends were cut back, 2 bases at V and 2 bases at J, with 7 bases in the middle. CDR3 coding DNA: TGCGCCAGCAGCTTTAACCAAAACTATGGCTACACCTTC. Protein: CASSFNQNYGYTF. The variable domain in full, with the rest retrieved from reference TRBV5-1 and TRBJ1-2, is KAGVTQTPRYLIKTRGQQVTLSCSPISGHRSVSWYQQTPGQGLQFLFEYFSETQRNKGNFPGRFSGRQFSNSRSEMNVSTLELGDSALYLCASSFNQNYGYTFGSGTRLTVV.

CDR3 coding DNA: TGTGCCAGCACCCGGGCTCGAGGCACAGATACGCAGTATTTT. It yields the protein CASTRARGTDTQYF. The chain uses TRBV12-3 or TRBV12-4 and TRBJ2-3; no clear D. This CDR3 is 14 amino acids long. Trimming pared 7 bases from V and 1 base from J, leaving 12 bases between.

The chain couples TRBV20-1 to TRBJ1-6; D remains ambiguous. The CDR3 spans 19 residues. Looked up from germline, CDR1 is DFQATT and CDR2 is SNEGSKA (reference sequence). Trimming removed 0 bases from V and 0 bases from J, with 18 bases in between. The CDR3 region is CSAREAGPTSSSYNSPLHF. DNA of the CDR3: TGCAGTGCTAGAGAGGCAGGCCCGACCTCCAGCTCCTATAATTCACCCCTCCACTTT.

The rearrangement joins TRBV20-1 to TRBJ2-7, with a weak D call TRBD2 (6 bases). Germline V CDR1 and CDR2: DFQATT, SNEGSKA (reference sequence). This CDR3 has 13 amino acids. Trimming removed 3 bases at V and 5 bases at J, with 14 bases between. The CDR3 nucleotides read TGCAGTGCTAGCCTAGGAGGGGACCACGAGCAGTACTTC. Encoded protein: CSASLGGDHEQYF.

The chain employs TRBV5-4 and TRBJ2-3; D is uncertain. The CDR3 runs to 14 residues. V was cut by 4 bases and J by 0 bases, with 9 bases left in between. The germline V gene encodes CDR1 SGHNT and CDR2 YYREEE (reference sequence). CDR3 sequence reads: CASSPATSTDTQYF. As DNA, the CDR3 is TGTGCCAGCAGCCCAGCGACGAGCACAGATACGCAGTATTTT. Looking up the rest from reference TRBV5-4 and TRBJ2-3 gives the full variable domain: ETGVTQSPTHLIKTRGQQVTLRCSSQSGHNTVSWYQQALGQGPQFIFQYYREEENGRGNFPPRFSGLQFPNYSSELNVNALELDDSALYLCASSPATSTDTQYFGPGTRLTVL.

The chain has TRBV30 and TRBJ1-5, with D perhaps TRBD1 (5 bases). Germline V gene data show CDR1 as GTSNPN and CDR2 as SVGIG (reference sequence). V was cut by 1 base and J by 4 bases, with 8 bases left in between. This CDR3 is built from 13 residues. This chain's CDR3 is CAWSGAGNQPQHF. CDR3 nucleotide sequence: TGTGCCTGGAGTGGGGCAGGGAATCAGCCCCAGCATTTT. The whole variable domain, filled in from reference TRBV30 and TRBJ1-5, reads SQTIHQWPATLVQPVGSPLSLECTVEGTSNPNLYWYRQAAGRGLQLLFYSVGIGQISSEVPQNLSASRPQDRQFILSSKKLLLSDSGFYLCAWSGAGNQPQHFGDGTRLSIL.

This chain connects TRBV4-1 to TRBJ1-4, with 10 bases fitting TRBD1. The V gene's germline CDR1 is MGHRA and CDR2 YSYEKL. The V gene end was trimmed by 0 bases and the J gene end by 8 bases; junction bases not matched to a gene: 6. The CDR3 is 16 amino acids. The CDR3 coding sequence is TGCGCCAGCAGCCAAGAGAAGACAGGGGGCTTGGAAAAACTGTTTTTT. The encoded protein is CASSQEKTGGLEKLFF.

This chain connects TRBV7-2 to TRBJ2-3; the match to TRBD2 covers 10 bases. The V gene end was trimmed by 4 bases and the J gene end by 3 bases; junction bases not matched to a gene: 7. From germline, CDR1 is SGHTA and CDR2 FQGNSA. The CDR3 is 16 amino acids. CDR3 coding DNA: TGTGCCAGCAGCTCCATAGCGGGAGGTATGACAGATACGCAGTATTTT. Translated: CASSSIAGGMTDTQYF.

The gene calls are TRBV27 and TRBJ2-3; 7 bases line up with TRBD2. Trimming removed 6 bases from V and 10 bases from J; junction bases left unmatched: 13. Germline values: CDR1 MNHEY, CDR2 SMNVEV (reference sequence). The CDR3 extends over 14 amino acids. CDR3 coding DNA: TGTGCCAGCAGACTAGGGAGGGCCTATCAATCGCAGTATTTT. Its protein is CASRLGRAYQSQYF.

V usage is TRBV2 and J usage is TRBJ1-5; TRBD1 might be the D (6 bases). The CDR3 spans 13 residues. V gave up 7 bases and J gave up 5 bases, with 12 bases separating them. Germline loops: CDR1 SNHLY, CDR2 FYNNEI. CDR3 sequence reads: CASTLDSHQPQHF. Here the CDR3 DNA reads TGTGCCAGCACCTTGGACAGCCATCAGCCCCAGCATTTT.

The rearrangement joins TRBV7-2 to TRBJ1-5, with 8 positions matching TRBD1. Germline V lookup: CDR1 SGHTA, CDR2 FQGNSA. Germline trimming cut 7 bases from V and 2 bases from J; bases unmatched to any gene: 7. The CDR3 spans 15 residues. The CDR3 spells CASTPQGARNQPQHF. DNA for the CDR3: TGTGCCAGCACCCCTCAGGGGGCACGCAATCAGCCCCAGCATTTT.

CDR3 nucleotides: TGCAGCGTCCAGGGGGCTGGGGAGACCCAGTACTTC. Translation gives CSVQGAGETQYF. The chain carries TRBV29-1 and TRBJ2-5; 8 nucleotides agree with TRBD1. Germline assignment: CDR1 SQVTM and CDR2 ANQGSEA. The CDR3 covers 12 residues. Trimming cost V 6 bases and J 5 bases; bases outside gene matches: 5.

V usage is TRBV28 and J usage is TRBJ2-2; the match to TRBD2 covers 7 bases. The CDR3 is 13 amino acids. Looked up from germline, CDR1 is MDHEN and CDR2 is SYDVKM. V lost 10 bases and J lost 7; bases outside the gene matches: 9. The DNA of the CDR3 is TGTGCCACCATGACTAGCAAATTCGGGGAGCTGTTTTTT. This codes for CATMTSKFGELFF.

The chain employs TRBV12-3 or TRBV12-4 and TRBJ2-1; the D is unclear. The CDR3 contains 12 residues. Trimming removed 5 bases from V and 10 bases from J, with 12 bases in between. The CDR3 loop is CASSPSSREQFF. In DNA form, the CDR3 reads TGTGCCAGCAGTCCTTCCTCTCGAGAGCAGTTCTTC.

The DNA for the CDR3 is TGTGCCAGCTCACCAGAGAGCGAGACCCAGTACTTC. Its translation is CASSPESETQYF. This chain joins TRBV18 and TRBJ2-5, with D unclear. The germline CDR1 and CDR2 sequences are KGHSH and LQKENI. CDR3 length equals 12 residues. V shed 2 bases and J shed 5 bases, with 6 bases lying between them. The complete variable domain, with remaining parts taken from reference TRBV18 and TRBJ2-5, reads NAGVMQNPRHLVRRRGQEARLRCSPMKGHSHVYWYRQLPEEGLKFMVYLQKENIIDESGMPKERFSAEFPKEGPSILRIQQVVRGDSAAYFCASSPESETQYFGPGTRLLVL.

V and J are TRBV25-1 and TRBJ1-6, with 7 bases fitting TRBD1. Germline V gene lookup returns CDR1 MGHDK and CDR2 SYGVNS. Trimming at V came to 1 base and at J to 9 bases, leaving 6 bases not matched to a gene. This CDR3 is built from 15 residues. The CDR3 loop reads CASSEFRQGGSPLHF. The CDR3 DNA is TGTGCCAGCAGTGAATTTCGACAGGGAGGTTCACCCCTCCACTTT.

This chain links TRBV19 with TRBJ2-2; the D is unclear. The CDR3 covers 16 residues. Germline CDR1 LNHDA, CDR2 SQIVND (reference sequence). The V end was cut by 6 bases, the J end by 6 bases, with 20 bases between. CDR3: CASSQTRLPEAGELFF. DNA of the CDR3: TGTGCCAGTAGCCAGACGCGGCTCCCTGAGGCCGGGGAGCTGTTTTTT. The full variable domain, in which reference TRBV19 and TRBJ2-2 provide the parts outside the CDR3, is DGGITQSPKYLFRKEGQNVTLSCEQNLNHDAMYWYRQDPGQGLRLIYYSQIVNDFQKGDIAEGYSVSREKKESFPLTVTSAQKNPTAFYLCASSQTRLPEAGELFFGEGSRLTVL.

V is TRBV7-3 and J is TRBJ2-3; 7 nucleotides match TRBD1. The V gene's germline CDR1 is SGHTA and CDR2 FQGTGA. The CDR3 runs to 15 residues. V was pared by 2 bases and J by 4 bases, with 6 bases of the junction left unmatched. CDR3 DNA: TGTGCCAGCAGCTTAGGGAAACAGGGGCCAGATACGCAGTATTTT. Amino acid sequence: CASSLGKQGPDTQYF.